The present T cell receptor (beta chain) was sequenced within a study of shared clonotypes between healthy human individuals. Method: immunoSEQ multiplex PCR; TCRdb's copy keeps in-frame clones and lacks some. The sample has under 2.5 million clones, around 90% seen once. Germline CDR1 and CDR2: SGHRS and YFSETQ. The CDR3 covers 16 residues. J gave up 2 bases and V 2 bases, and 9 bases lay outside the gene matches. The receptor was derived from a man aged 18 to 29 in good health. Some clones in this sample may be carry-over from other donors' samples. The J gene is TRBJ2-5, the V gene TRBV5-1; TRBD1 aligns across 7 bases. Sample: naive CD4+ T cells from PBMCs. Sample subset: CD45RA+ positively selected. The CDR3 nucleotides read TGCGCCAGCAGCTTTGGGGTGGGGACAGAGCAAGAGACCCAGTACTTC. The encoded protein is CASSFGVGTEQETQYF.